This T cell receptor beta chain was captured by sequencing in a study of identical twins. Points from the study as a whole: With beta out-of-frame sequences, excess sharing by twins was weaker. Researchers reported excess low generation probability among twin-shared out-of-frame alpha sequences.

A universal primer binding site was introduced by template switching. The final cDNA contained unique molecular identifiers. Using its own MiXCR run on the 5' RACE reads, TCRdb lists one record per CDR3 protein. The table records under 900,000 distinct CDR3 sequences, about 18% of them present only once. The CDR3 totals 13 residues. CDR1 is SGDLS and CDR2 is YYNGEE in the germline V gene. V shed 1 base and J 6 bases; nucleotides not matched to a gene: 2. A few counts support this clonotype. Its antigen is unknown. These records were also assigned to another study, of T cells expressing NK-cell markers.

The sequence derives from a woman aged 18-29 years in good health. Sequences were obtained from PBMCs. The chain is built from TRBV9 and TRBJ2-7, with TRBD2 matching over 9 bases. CDR3 bases: TGTGCCAGCAGCGTAAGCGGGGGGCTCGAGCAGTACTTC. This encodes CASSVSGGLEQYF.